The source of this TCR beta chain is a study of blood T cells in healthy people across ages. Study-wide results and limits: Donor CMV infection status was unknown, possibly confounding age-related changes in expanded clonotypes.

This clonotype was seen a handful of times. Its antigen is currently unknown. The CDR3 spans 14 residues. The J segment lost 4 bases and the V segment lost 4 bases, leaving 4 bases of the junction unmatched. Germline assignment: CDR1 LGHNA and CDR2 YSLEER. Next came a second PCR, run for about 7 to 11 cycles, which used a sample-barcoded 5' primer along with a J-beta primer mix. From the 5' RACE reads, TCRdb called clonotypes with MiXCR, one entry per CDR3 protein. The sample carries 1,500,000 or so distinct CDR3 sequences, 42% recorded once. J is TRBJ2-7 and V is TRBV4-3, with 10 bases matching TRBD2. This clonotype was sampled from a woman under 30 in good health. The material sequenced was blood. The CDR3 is CASSRSGGYYEQYF. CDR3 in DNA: TGCGCCAGCAGCCGTAGCGGGGGGTATTACGAGCAGTACTTC.